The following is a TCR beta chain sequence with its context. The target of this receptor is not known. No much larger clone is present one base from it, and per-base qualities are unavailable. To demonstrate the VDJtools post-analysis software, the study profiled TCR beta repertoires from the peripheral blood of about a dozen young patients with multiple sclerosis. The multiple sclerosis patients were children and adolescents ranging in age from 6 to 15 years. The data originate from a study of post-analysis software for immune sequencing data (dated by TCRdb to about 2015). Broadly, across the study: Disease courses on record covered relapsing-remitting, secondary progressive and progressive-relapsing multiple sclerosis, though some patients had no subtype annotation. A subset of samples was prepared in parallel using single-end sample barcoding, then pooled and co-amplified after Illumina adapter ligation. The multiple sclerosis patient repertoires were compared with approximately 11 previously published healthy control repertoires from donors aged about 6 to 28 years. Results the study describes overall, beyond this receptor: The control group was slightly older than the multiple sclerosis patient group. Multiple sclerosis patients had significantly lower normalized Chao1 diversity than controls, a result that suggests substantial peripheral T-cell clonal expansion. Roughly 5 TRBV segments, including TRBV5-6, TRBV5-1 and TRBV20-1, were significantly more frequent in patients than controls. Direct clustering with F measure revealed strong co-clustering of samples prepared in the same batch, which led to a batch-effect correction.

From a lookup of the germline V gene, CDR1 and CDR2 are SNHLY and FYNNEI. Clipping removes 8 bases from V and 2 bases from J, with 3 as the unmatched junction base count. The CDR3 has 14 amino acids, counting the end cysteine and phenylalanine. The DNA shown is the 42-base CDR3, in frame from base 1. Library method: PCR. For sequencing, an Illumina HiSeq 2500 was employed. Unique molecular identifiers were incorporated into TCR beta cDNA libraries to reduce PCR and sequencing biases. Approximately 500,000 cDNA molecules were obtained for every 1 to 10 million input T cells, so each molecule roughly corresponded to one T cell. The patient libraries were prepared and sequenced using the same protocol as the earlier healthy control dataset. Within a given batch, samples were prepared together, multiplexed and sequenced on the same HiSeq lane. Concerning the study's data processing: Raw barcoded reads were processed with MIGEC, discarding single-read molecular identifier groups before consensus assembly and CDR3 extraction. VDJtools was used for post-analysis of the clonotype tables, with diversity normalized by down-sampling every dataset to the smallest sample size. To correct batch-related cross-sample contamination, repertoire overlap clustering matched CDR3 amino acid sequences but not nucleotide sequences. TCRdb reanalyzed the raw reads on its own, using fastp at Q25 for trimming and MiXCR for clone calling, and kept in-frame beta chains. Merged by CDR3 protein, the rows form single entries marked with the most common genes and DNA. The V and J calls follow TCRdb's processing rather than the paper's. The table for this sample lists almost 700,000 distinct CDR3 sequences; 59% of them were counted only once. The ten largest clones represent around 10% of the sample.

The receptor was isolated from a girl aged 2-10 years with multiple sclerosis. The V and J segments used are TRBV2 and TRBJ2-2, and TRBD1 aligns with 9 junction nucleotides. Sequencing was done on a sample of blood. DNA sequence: TGTGCCAGCGGGACAGGGTTTAACACCGGGGAGCTGTTTTTT. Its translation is CASGTGFNTGELFF.